This T cell receptor beta chain is drawn from a study of spatial heterogeneity in lung cancer (dated by TCRdb to 2018 to 2020). Some background on the complete study: More beta-chain than alpha-chain transcripts were consistently detected, likely reflecting higher beta-chain transcript abundance. The study linked features of the TCR repertoire to counts of nonsynonymous mutations, which were determined by whole-exome sequencing of tumor tissue. In the raw uncorrected reads, each unique combination of TCR and UMI appeared more than ten times on average. TCR alpha and beta repertoires were quantitatively compared across multiple tumor regions, matched nontumor lung and blood in non-small cell lung cancer. At surgery, hundreds of tumor regions, roughly 62 matched nontumor lung samples and about 56 PBMC samples were TCR-sequenced for both alpha and beta chains.

Preparation of the library involved 5' RACE. The run used a NextSeq 500. To allow correction of PCR and sequencing errors, the TCR library protocol tagged every TCR cDNA molecule with a unique molecular identifier. From the authors' description of their analysis: Decombinator tools were used for TCR identification, UMI-based error correction and CDR3 extraction. Expanded TCRs were defined as those above a frequency of 2 per 1,000, corresponding to the top 1% of the tumor frequency distribution. Rényi diversity was computed with the R vegan package after subsampling each repertoire 100 times to 5,000 TCRs. To build CDR3 similarity networks, amino acid triplet string-kernel similarity was used, and CDR3s were connected when their pairwise similarity was above 0.82. In-frame beta chains were kept once TCRdb had trimmed the public reads at Q25 with fastp and called clones with MiXCR. Under each unique CDR3 protein, matching rows form one entry showing the most common genes and DNA. These V and J calls are TCRdb output, not the study's own analysis. This sample lists around 45,000 distinct CDR3 sequences; roughly an eighth were detected once. 55% to 60% of the sample is held by the ten biggest clonotypes.

In the case of this clonotype: Its antigen remains undetermined. No qualities accompany the bases; no much larger clone lies one base away.

The intended sense of this specimen's time point label: sample taken at primary tumor resection. The donors were around 69 patients from the lung TRACERx cohort who had early-stage, untreated non-small cell lung cancer. TCR sequencing used whole RNA extracted from tumor and nontumor lung tissue, or from cryopreserved PBMC samples, without cell sorting. Only patients with enough RNA available from two or more tumor regions were chosen for TCR sequencing. CDR1 MNHNS and CDR2 SASEGT were looked up in the germline V gene. V is cut back by 7 bases and J by 0 bases, with 9 bases in the junction unmatched. From the cysteine through the phenylalanine, the CDR3 covers 16 amino acids. Of all the DNA, just the CDR3 is kept, 48 bases in frame from base 1. What the work shows at the level of the full study, not this receptor alone: Additional single-cell paired TCR alpha and beta sequencing was considered necessary to confirm, at a functional level, the hypothesis that regional TCRs recognize regional mutations. Ubiquitous expanded tumor TCRs were found in blood more often at tumor resection than at routine follow-up.

This TCR was sampled from a male donor with early-stage non-small cell lung cancer. This chain is built from TRBV6-1 and TRBJ1-5; 7 middle bases align to TRBD1. The material was PBMCs, obtained at surgery. The CDR3 has the sequence CASTSGQELSNQPQHF. The base sequence is TGTGCCAGCACTTCCGGACAGGAGCTTAGCAATCAGCCCCAGCATTTT.